This T cell receptor (beta chain) was observed in a study of neurological immune-mediated disorders. The cDNA was produced through 5'RACE with 10-nucleotide random UMIs. TCRdb fed the 5' RACE reads into MiXCR, producing one record per CDR3 protein. The table includes approximately 82,000 distinct CDR3 sequences, just over 2.5% detected once. V was shortened by 7 bases and J by 2 bases, with 15 bases between the two germline ends. CDR1 and CDR2 (germline): SGHRS, YFSETQ. CDR3 size: 14 residues. Unsorted libraries were generated from 2 million PBMCs. These cells had been stored in RNAlater at -80 C. A note on this clonotype: This may be a read error: a much more frequent sequence differs by one nucleotide.

Sequencing used PBMCs. The receptor's source is a woman aged 25 to 39 with multiple sclerosis. The chain joins TRBV5-1 to TRBJ2-5; the D gene is possibly TRBD1 (6 bases). DNA for the CDR3: TGCGCCAGCCAAGATGTAGGGGGTCAAGAGACCCAGTACTTC. Translation: CASQDVGGQETQYF.